This passage covers 27 T cell receptor beta chains from one sample sequenced in a study of cytomegalovirus exposure and HLA in healthy donors. Primers included in the PCR were 60 Vbeta and 13 Jbeta primers. The method was immunoSEQ multiplex PCR; TCRdb's version includes in-frame clones alone and lacks a portion of them. The data show 150,000 to 200,000 clones, with approximately 80% seen just once and around 1.9% held by the top ten. Sequencing was carried out using PBMCs. These receptors were taken from a woman between 18 and 29 years old in good health and CMV-seropositive.

The chain recombines TRBV7-2 with TRBJ2-7; a weak D match, TRBD1 (6 bases). The V gene lost 1 base and the J gene lost 5 bases, with 15 bases spanning the gap. Germline loops: CDR1 SGHTA, CDR2 FQGNSA. The CDR3 has 15 amino acids. This CDR3 is CASSLVLGALNEQYF. CDR3 bases: TGTGCCAGCAGCTTAGTACTGGGGGCCCTCAACGAGCAGTACTTC.

The chain uses TRBV4-2 and TRBJ2-3; the D gene is possibly TRBD2 (7 bases). In germline, CDR1 is LGHNA, CDR2 YNFKEQ. This CDR3 comprises 18 residues. V lost 1 base to trimming and J lost 5 bases, with 22 bases between them. CDR3 in amino acids: CASSQVSAAGAVGDTQYF. CDR3 DNA sequence: TGTGCCAGCAGCCAAGTATCGGCGGCGGGGGCCGTGGGAGATACGCAGTATTTT.

This chain connects TRBV5-4 to TRBJ2-1, with TRBD2 matching 13 bases. The CDR3 has 16 residues. V lost 2 bases, J lost 5 bases, and 4 bases stayed unmatched. CDR1 and CDR2 from the germline V gene are SGHNT and YYREEE (reference sequence). CDR3 DNA: TGTGCCAGCAGCTTCACCGGGACTAGCGGGAACAATGAGCAGTTCTTC. Encoded protein: CASSFTGTSGNNEQFF.

This chain connects TRBV5-1 to TRBJ2-7; D may be TRBD1 (5 bases). The V and J ends lost 2 bases and 5 bases respectively, with 11 bases between them. The CDR3 extends over 13 amino acids. The germline gives CDR1 SGHRS, CDR2 YFSETQ. The CDR3 here is CASSFPGMDEQYF. The CDR3 DNA sequence: TGCGCCAGCAGCTTCCCAGGGATGGACGAGCAGTACTTC.

V and J are TRBV5-6 and TRBJ2-3, with D perhaps matching TRBD2 (6 bases). The V gene's germline CDR1 is SGHDT and CDR2 YYEEEE. The CDR3 is made up of 16 amino acids. The V and J ends lost 6 bases and 1 base respectively, with 18 bases between them. The CDR3 nucleotides read TGTGCCAGCAACGATAGACTAGAAGGGGGCACAGATACGCAGTATTTT. This gives the protein CASNDRLEGGTDTQYF.

The chain has TRBV30 and TRBJ2-3, with 7 bases matching TRBD1. CDR1 GTSNPN and CDR2 SVGIG come from the germline V gene (reference sequence). CDR3 length: 15 amino acids. J gave up 4 bases and V 3 bases, and 10 bases lay outside the gene matches. For the CDR3, the DNA is TGTGCCTGGAGCGTAACAGGGGACGGGGCAGATACGCAGTATTTT. Protein: CAWSVTGDGADTQYF.

This clone was counted a few times. J is TRBJ1-4 and V is TRBV6-1; D unresolved. V was trimmed by 1 base and J by 5 bases, leaving 14 bases between them. CDR1 MNHNS and CDR2 SASEGT come from the germline V gene. The CDR3 covers 16 residues. This CDR3 is CASSEGRGIGNEKLFF. For the CDR3, the DNA is TGTGCCAGCAGTGAAGGTCGTGGCATCGGGAATGAAAAACTGTTTTTT.

The chain employs TRBV21-1 and TRBJ2-2; TRBD1, the table's D call, lacks a check against the DNA. TRBV21-1 is shown as a pseudogene. This CDR3 comprises 16 residues. CDR3 coding DNA: TGTGCCAGCAGCAGTGTGACAGGGGTTATCCCCGGGGAGCTGTTTTTT. It specifies CASSSVTGVIPGELFF.

This chain links TRBV27 with TRBJ2-6; D uncertain. CDR3 length: 13 residues. Germline CDR1 MNHEY, CDR2 SMNVEV (reference sequence). V shed 5 bases and J shed 1 base, with 3 bases lying between them. This chain's CDR3 is CASSPSGANVLTF. In DNA, the CDR3 is TGTGCCAGCAGTCCATCTGGGGCCAACGTCCTGACTTTC. The variable domain in full, completed from reference TRBV27 and TRBJ2-6, reads EAQVTQNPRYLITVTGKKLTVTCSQNMNHEYMSWYRQDPGLGLRQIYYSMNVEVTDKGDVPEGYKVSRKEKRNFPLILESPSPNQTSLYFCASSPSGANVLTFGAGSRLTVL.

This chain joins TRBV29-1 and TRBJ2-1; D is possibly TRBD2 (5 bases). The CDR3 has 15 amino acids. The V end was cut by 0 bases, the J end by 3 bases, with 12 bases between. Germline V gives CDR1 SQVTM, CDR2 ANQGSEA. CDR3 bases: TGCAGCGTTGAAGACCCCGTAGGGAGCTACAATGAGCAGTTCTTC. It yields the protein CSVEDPVGSYNEQFF.

CDR3 sequence reads: CAWNNYRVHGYTF. In nucleotides, the CDR3 is TGTGCCTGGAATAATTACAGGGTTCATGGCTACACCTTC. V usage is TRBV30 and J usage is TRBJ1-2; D is perhaps TRBD1 (6 bases). Trimming removed 4 bases at V and 6 bases at J, with 15 bases between. This CDR3 has 13 residues. CDR1 GTSNPN and CDR2 SVGIG come from the germline V gene (reference sequence).

This clone was picked up a small number of times. V is TRBV11-2 and J is TRBJ2-5; 8 bases match TRBD2. V gave up 4 bases and J gave up 10 bases; unmatched junction bases: 8. Germline V gene lookup returns CDR1 SGHAT and CDR2 FQNNGV. The CDR3 is 13 amino acids. This chain's CDR3 is CASSSRGAEDQYF. CDR3 DNA sequence: TGTGCCAGCAGCTCGCGGGGGGCCGAGGACCAGTACTTC.

A few counts support this clone. The chain couples TRBV7-3 to TRBJ2-5; 8 bases fit TRBD1. The CDR3 is 14 residues long. CDR1 SGHTA and CDR2 FQGTGA come from the germline V gene. The trim removed 5 bases at V and 3 bases at J, leaving 5 bases unmatched. The CDR3 reads CASSATGAEETQYF. As DNA, the CDR3 is TGTGCCAGCAGCGCGACAGGGGCGGAAGAGACCCAGTACTTC. Filled out from reference TRBV7-3 and TRBJ2-5, the complete variable domain reads GAGVSQTPSNKVTEKGKYVELRCDPISGHTALYWYRQSLGQGPEFLIYFQGTGAADDSGLPNDRFFAVRPEGSVSTLKIQRTERGDSAVYLCASSATGAEETQYFGPGTRLLVL.

The sample holds one count of this clone. The V and J genes are TRBV2 and TRBJ1-1; a possible D gene is TRBD1 (5 bases). This CDR3 is built from 16 residues. Trimming shortened V by 3 bases and J by 2 bases, and 16 bases separated the two germline ends. Germline V gives CDR1 SNHLY, CDR2 FYNNEI. The CDR3: CASSEGGGMYNTEAFF. The CDR3 nucleotides read TGTGCCAGCAGTGAGGGGGGTGGTATGTACAACACTGAAGCTTTCTTT.

The chain employs TRBV30 and TRBJ1-2, with D unclear. CDR3 length: 13 amino acids. The ends were cut back, 8 bases at V and 8 bases at J, with 21 bases in the middle. Germline CDR1 reads GTSNPN; CDR2 reads SVGIG (reference sequence). This CDR3 reads CAAGPGREGGYTF. The CDR3 DNA sequence: TGTGCCGCTGGGCCAGGACGGGAAGGCGGCTACACCTTC.

The rearrangement uses TRBV10-1 and TRBJ2-5; weak D call: TRBD2 (5 bases). The CDR3 consists of 15 residues. Trimming took off 2 bases at V and 9 bases at J, with 19 bases between the two ends. CDR1 WNHNN and CDR2 SYGVQD come from the germline V gene (reference sequence). Here the CDR3 DNA reads TGCGCCAGCAGTGAGAATTTGAGCGGCGGCCGGGCCCAGTACTTC. The encoded protein is CASSENLSGGRAQYF.

The CDR3 DNA reads TGTGCCAGCTCCCACGGGTTAGGATCGGGGGAGCAGTACGTC. Its protein is CASSHGLGSGEQYV. The chain links TRBV5-6 to TRBJ2-7; a possible D gene is TRBD2 (5 bases). Per the germline V gene, CDR1 is SGHDT and CDR2 is YYEEEE. The CDR3 length is 14 residues. Between the trimmed V and J ends, which lost 7 bases and 7 bases, there was a span of 21 bases.

The rearrangement joins TRBV5-4 to TRBJ2-2, with TRBD1 matching 11 bases. The CDR3 covers 16 residues. Trimming took 2 bases from V and 9 from J; bases not matched to a gene: 9. Germline lookup yields CDR1 SGHNT and CDR2 YYREEE (reference sequence). CDR3 protein: CASSLAGQGVIRELFF. The CDR3 nucleotides read TGTGCCAGCAGCTTAGCGGGACAGGGGGTCATCCGGGAGCTGTTTTTT.

The V call is TRBV4-2, the J call TRBJ2-6, with unresolved D. This CDR3 has 14 residues. V lost 2 bases to trimming and J lost 3 bases, with 5 bases between them. Germline loops: CDR1 LGHNA, CDR2 YNFKEQ. The CDR3 protein is CASSQPVGANVLTF. The CDR3, as DNA: TGTGCCAGCAGCCAACCAGTTGGGGCCAACGTCCTGACTTTC.

The chain employs TRBV5-4 and TRBJ2-1, with D tentatively TRBD1 (6 bases). The CDR3 runs to 20 residues. Germline CDR1 and CDR2: SGHNT and YYREEE (reference sequence). V lost 6 bases to trimming and J lost 0 bases, with 28 bases between them. CDR3 nucleotides: TGTGCCAGCAAGAGGACAGCCCAATACTCCCTTAGCAGCTCCTACAATGAGCAGTTCTTC. Translated: CASKRTAQYSLSSSYNEQFF.

The chain combines TRBV7-2 with TRBJ2-7, with no clear D. Germline assignment: CDR1 SGHTA and CDR2 FQGNSA. V was pared by 1 base and J by 0 bases, with 10 bases between. The CDR3 runs to 15 residues. CDR3 nucleotide sequence: TGTGCCAGCAGCTTAGGAGGCACTACCTCCTACGAGCAGTACTTC. It translates to CASSLGGTTSYEQYF.

The chain couples TRBV9 to TRBJ2-5, with a possible D match to TRBD2 (6 bases). Germline loops: CDR1 SGDLS, CDR2 YYNGEE. The CDR3 sequence is 15 residues long. V lost 4 bases, J lost 2 bases, and 15 bases lay in between. The CDR3 DNA reads TGTGCCAGCAGCTTGTCTGGGACTGTACAAGAGACCCAGTACTTC. This encodes CASSLSGTVQETQYF. The whole variable domain, filled in from reference TRBV9 and TRBJ2-5, reads DSGVTQTPKHLITATGQRVTLRCSPRSGDLSVYWYQQSLDQGLQFLIQYYNGEERAKGNILERFSAQQFPDLHSELNLSSLELGDSALYFCASSLSGTVQETQYFGPGTRLLVL.

The chain carries TRBV30 and TRBJ1-6, with 9 bases fitting TRBD1. This CDR3 contains 14 residues. The V gene's germline CDR1 is GTSNPN and CDR2 SVGIG (reference sequence). V dropped 1 base and J dropped 7; count of bases not matched to a gene: 2. CDR3 in DNA: TGTGCCTGGAGTGGAGACAGGGGGAATTCACCCCTCCACTTT. Translation: CAWSGDRGNSPLHF.

The chain couples TRBV10-2 to TRBJ2-7; 9 nucleotides align to TRBD1. Germline values: CDR1 WSHSY, CDR2 SAAADI. There are 15 residues in the CDR3. The V and J ends lost 3 bases and 6 bases, in that order; junction bases with no gene match: 9. The CDR3 DNA sequence: TGCGCCAGCAGTGATCCCCGGACAGGGGCTTTCGAGCAGTACGTC. Its translation: CASSDPRTGAFEQYV.

This rearrangement joins TRBV5-4 to TRBJ2-1; D uncertain. Germline V gene lookup returns CDR1 SGHNT and CDR2 YYREEE (reference sequence). V was trimmed by 2 bases and J by 0 bases, leaving 12 bases between them. This CDR3 spans 16 amino acids. The CDR3 loop reads CASSLVDTSSYNEQFF. The CDR3 DNA sequence: TGTGCCAGCAGCTTAGTTGACACGAGCTCCTACAATGAGCAGTTCTTC.

The V and J genes are TRBV4-1 and TRBJ2-7; D ambiguous. The ends were cut back, 4 bases at V and 1 base at J, with 11 bases in the middle. Germline values: CDR1 MGHRA, CDR2 YSYEKL. The CDR3 has 14 amino acids. The chain's CDR3 is CASSPRSGSYEQYF. DNA for the CDR3: TGCGCCAGCAGCCCTAGGAGTGGGTCCTACGAGCAGTACTTC.

The CDR3 spells CASSPAGIYNEQFF. In DNA form, the CDR3 reads TGTGCCAGCTCACCGGCGGGAATCTACAATGAGCAGTTCTTC. The chain joins TRBV18 to TRBJ2-1; D may be TRBD2 (6 bases). V was clipped by 3 bases and J by 3 bases, with 9 bases between them. Germline V gene data show CDR1 as KGHSH and CDR2 as LQKENI. The CDR3 consists of 14 residues.